The T cell receptor (beta chain) under discussion was sequenced for a study of siplizumab effects on memory and regulatory T cells (dated by TCRdb to between 2018 and 2021). Regarding the study in general: Across fewer than 10 responder-stimulator pairs, paired mixed lymphocyte reactions were conducted with siplizumab at approximately 0.96 ug/mL and without drug. The effect of the anti-CD2 antibody siplizumab on alloreactive T-cell subsets was examined in allogeneic mixed lymphocyte reactions constructed from human PBMCs.

For 5 to 7 days, cells in the mixed lymphocyte reaction were kept in coculture at 37 degrees C. After responder PBMCs were labelled with CFSE and stimulator PBMCs with Violet Dye, the two populations were combined at a 1:1 ratio. Sorted unstimulated T cells and proliferating T cells recovered from mixed lymphocyte reactions underwent TCRbeta CDR3 sequencing. Fresh whole blood from ten HLA-typed healthy donors was used as the source from which PBMCs were isolated. After the mixed lymphocyte reaction, proliferating CFSE-low responder T cells were FACS-sorted for TCR sequencing. As encoded in the germline V gene, CDR1 is SGHRS while CDR2 is YFSETQ. Compared with germline, V lacks 3 bases and J lacks 4 bases; bases without a gene match: 6. The CDR3 has 14 amino acids, counting the end cysteine and phenylalanine. The read is trimmed to its CDR3 DNA, 42 bases read in frame from base 1. Study-wide conclusions, independent of this receptor: The cumulative frequency of alloreactive sequences traceable to unstimulated CD4+ memory T cells was significantly reduced by siplizumab. No functional confirmation was obtained for the suppressive function of proliferating Tregs from siplizumab cultures. Compared with memory T cells, unstimulated naive T cells appeared more diverse, and naive cells seemed to make a substantial contribution to the alloresponse. A naive or memory phenotype could not be assigned to roughly 75-97% of proliferating CD4+ or CD8+ clones. Because sequences below about 10^-5 frequency were poorly captured, only a minor fraction of alloreactive clones could be mapped to unstimulated subsets. In reactions with siplizumab, an average of around 70% of mappable alloreactive CD4+ clones were Treg-derived, compared with about 27% in control reactions.

The protocol used for the library was the immunoSEQ multiplex PCR assay. Approximately 100,000 TCR templates per sample were assayed on the deep sequencing platform. Genomic DNA extracted from sorted T cells was the material used for TCRbeta CDR3 sequencing. The authors' analysis ran thus. Clonal analysis of TCRbeta CDR3 data was done in the R programming language. Alloreactive CD4+ and CD8+ clones were identified by comparing unstimulated samples to CFSE-low samples taken after the reaction. Regulatory or non-regulatory origin of alloreactive CD4+ clones was assigned by matching sequences to the sorted unstimulated Treg and non-Treg repertoires. TCRdb's version of the immuneACCESS table is confined to in-frame rearrangements and falls short of the full clone set. An unresolved V gene accounts for under half of the shortfall where checked; the remainder is of unknown origin. V and J calls and clone size are as listed in that table; D and trimming were resolved from the DNA. Recorded for this sample are 13,000 to 15,000 clones; about 47% of them occurred a single time. Roughly 8.7% of the sample belongs to the ten largest clones.

On this clone: Which antigen it targets is not known. No base quality values were provided; no much bigger clone lies one nucleotide off.

The V and J segments used are TRBV5-1 and TRBJ1-1; TRBD1 fits 7 bases in the junction. This receptor was taken from a human donor in good health; the cells came from an allogeneic mixed lymphocyte reaction. The material sequenced was CFSE-low (dividing) CD4+ T cells sorted from an allogeneic mixed lymphocyte reaction. In nucleotide form, the sequence is TGCGCCAGCAGCTATGACGCAGGGGGCACTGAAGCTTTCTTT. Its protein product is CASSYDAGGTEAFF.